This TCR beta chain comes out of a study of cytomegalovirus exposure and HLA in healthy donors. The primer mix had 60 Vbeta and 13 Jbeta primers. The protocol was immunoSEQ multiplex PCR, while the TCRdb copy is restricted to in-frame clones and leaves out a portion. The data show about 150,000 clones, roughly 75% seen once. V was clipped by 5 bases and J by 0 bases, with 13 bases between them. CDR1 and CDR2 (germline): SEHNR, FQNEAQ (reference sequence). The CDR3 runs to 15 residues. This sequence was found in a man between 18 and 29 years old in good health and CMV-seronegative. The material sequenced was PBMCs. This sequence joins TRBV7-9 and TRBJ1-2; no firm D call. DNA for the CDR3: TGTGCCAGCAGCCCGTACAGAATCTCTAACTATGGCTACACCTTC. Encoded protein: CASSPYRISNYGYTF.